The rows below give T cell receptor beta chains drawn from one sample of a study of T cell changes during pregnancy in multiple sclerosis. Profiled with immunoSEQ multiplex PCR; TCRdb holds only in-frame clones, not every one. The sample has fewer than 80,000 clones; over 85% are singletons. The sequencing here drew on CD4+ T cells from peripheral blood mononuclear cells, taken after pregnancy. These receptors all come from a female donor with multiple sclerosis, enrolled in a pregnancy study. Each CDR3 is given with its conserved first and last residue. Each record gives: J gene, V gene, clone size, D gene, CDR3 DNA, CDR3 protein. D genes are given only for firm matches. The size field is filled for only some rows; it gives once, few, many or a size class.

>TRBJ2-7|TRBV5-1|NA|TRBD1
TGCGCCAGCAGCTTGGCAACGGGACAGGGGCCCTACGAGCAGTACTTC
CASSLATGQGPYEQYF
>TRBJ2-7|TRBV27|NA|TRBD1
TGTGCCAGCAGTCCCCATCCCGGGACAGTGCCCTACGAGCAGTACTTC
CASSPHPGTVPYEQYF
>TRBJ2-7|TRBV7-2|NA|TRBD2
TGTGCCAGCAGCTCCCCTGGGAAGCGGGAGTACGAGCAGTACTTC
CASSSPGKREYEQYF
>TRBJ1-3|TRBV2|NA|NA
TGTGCCAGCAGTGAAGGTATTCTTGGAAACACCATATATTTT
CASSEGILGNTIYF
>TRBJ2-1|TRBV11-2|NA|TRBD2
TGTGCCAGCAGCTGGACTAGCGGGAGCTCCTACAATGAGCAGTTCTTC
CASSWTSGSSYNEQFF
>TRBJ1-1|TRBV19|NA|NA
TGTGCCAGTAGTAGGGCAAGGAACACTGAAGCTTTCTTT
CASSRARNTEAFF
>TRBJ2-5|TRBV5-4|NA|TRBD2
TGTGCCAGCAGCCTAGGGGCTAGCGGGAGGGCCATGTATGAGACCCAGTACTTC
CASSLGASGRAMYETQYF
>TRBJ1-1|TRBV6-6|NA|NA
TGTGCCAGCAGTTACCAGGGAATGGACACTGAAGCTTTCTTT
CASSYQGMDTEAFF
>TRBJ2-3|TRBV7-2|NA|TRBD2
TGTGCCAGCAGCTTACGGGGGACTAGCGGGAATCCCAGCACAGATACGCAGTATTTT
CASSLRGTSGNPSTDTQYF
>TRBJ2-1|TRBV19|NA|TRBD2
TGTGCCAGTAGGGACCCCCTGACTAGCGGGAGAGGGCAGTTCTTC
CASRDPLTSGRGQFF
>TRBJ2-1|TRBV7-2|NA|NA
TGTGCCAGCAGCTTAGCGGGGGGTGGCCAGAGTAATGAGCAGTTCTTC
CASSLAGGGQSNEQFF
>TRBJ1-1|TRBV7-9|few|TRBD1
TGTGCCAGCAGCTTAGCGCGAGGACAGGCCGGGAACACTGAAGCTTTCTTT
CASSLARGQAGNTEAFF
>TRBJ2-1|TRBV5-4|many|NA
TGTGCCAGCAGCAAAAGGGGATCCTACAATGAGCAGTTCTTC
CASSKRGSYNEQFF
>TRBJ2-1|TRBV28|NA|NA
TGTGCCAGCAGGATCCCCGGGGAGAAGCAGTTCTTC
CASRIPGEKQFF
>TRBJ2-2|TRBV5-1|NA|NA
TGCGCCAGCAGGCAAGCGATTTTGACCGGGGAGCTGTTTTTT
CASRQAILTGELFF
>TRBJ2-1|TRBV29-1|NA|NA
TGCAGCGTTGAGACAGGCTACAATGAGCAGTTCTTC
CSVETGYNEQFF
>TRBJ2-7|TRBV27|NA|NA
TGTGCCAGCAGTGCCTGGGGGGATTTCGCCTACGAGCAGTACTTC
CASSAWGDFAYEQYF
>TRBJ2-1|TRBV29-1|NA|TRBD1
TGCAGCGCAGGGACAGGGGCAGTCGGGGAGCAGTTCTTC
CSAGTGAVGEQFF
>TRBJ2-7|TRBV5-6|NA|TRBD1
TGTGCCAGCAGCAGAGGGGGCGAAGCGAGTGTTTACGAGCAGTACTTC
CASSRGGEASVYEQYF
>TRBJ2-2|TRBV27|NA|TRBD1
TGTGCCAGCAGTTTCGACGGACAGGGCCTCCGATTTAACACCGGGGAGCTGTTTTTT
CASSFDGQGLRFNTGELFF
>TRBJ1-4|TRBV27|NA|TRBD1
TGTGCCAGCAGCACAACAGGGGCCCTTTGGCACGAAAAACTGTTTTTT
CASSTTGALWHEKLFF
>TRBJ1-2|TRBV4-2|NA|TRBD1
TGTGCCAGCAGCCAAGAGGGTTACGGGACAGGGGGCACGGGGGCTAACTATGGCTACACCTTC
CASSQEGYGTGGTGANYGYTF
>TRBJ2-7|TRBV6-6|NA|TRBD2
TGTGCCAGCACTACACTAGCGGGGGCCGTCGGAGAGCAGTACTTC
CASTTLAGAVGEQYF
>TRBJ1-3|TRBV11-2|NA|NA
TGTGCCAGCAGCTTATCCAGAAAAGGAAACACCATATATTTT
CASSLSRKGNTIYF
>TRBJ2-2|TRBV28|NA|NA
TGTGCCAGCACTGACGCCGTTGGGCCCACCGGGGAGCTGTTTTTT
CASTDAVGPTGELFF
>TRBJ2-7|TRBV30|once|TRBD2
TGTGCCTGGAGTGTATCCGGACTAGCGGGCGAGCAGTACTTC
CAWSVSGLAGEQYF
>TRBJ2-1|TRBV11-2|NA|NA
TGTGCCAGCCAAGGACTGGGACTGGGCCAAGGGTACAATGAGCAGTTCTTC
CASQGLGLGQGYNEQFF
>TRBJ1-5|TRBV7-8|NA|NA
TGTGCCAGCAGCTTAGCAGCAGGTATAGGCAATCAGCCCCAGCATTTT
CASSLAAGIGNQPQHF
>TRBJ2-7|TRBV19|NA|TRBD1
TGTGCCAGTAGTCTGACGTCGACAGGGCTCGGCGAGCAGTACTTC
CASSLTSTGLGEQYF
>TRBJ2-2|TRBV27|once|NA
TGTGCCAGCAGTTTACAGGTACAGGGTAACGCCGGGGAGCTGTTTTTT
CASSLQVQGNAGELFF
>TRBJ1-1|TRBV12-5|NA|NA
TGTGCTAGTGGTTTGGTGGGGCACACTGAAGCTTTCTTT
CASGLVGHTEAFF
>TRBJ1-5|TRBV30|few|TRBD1
TGTGCCTGGAGTACAGGGGTCAATCAGCCCCAGCATTTT
CAWSTGVNQPQHF
>TRBJ2-2|TRBV14|NA|TRBD1
TGTGCCAGCAGCCAAGAAGGGACAGGGAGGACCGGGGAGCTGTTTTTT
CASSQEGTGRTGELFF
>TRBJ2-5|TRBV28|NA|NA
TGTGCCAGCAGTTTTGTATCAGGGTCAGAGACCCAGTACTTC
CASSFVSGSETQYF
>TRBJ2-7|TRBV29-1|NA|NA
TGCAGCGTGGCGGGGACTCAGAGGAACGAGCAGTACTTC
CSVAGTQRNEQYF
>TRBJ2-7|TRBV4-3|NA|NA
TGCGCCAGCAGCCAAGATCTAGCAGGAGCCTACGAGCAGTACTTC
CASSQDLAGAYEQYF
>TRBJ2-1|TRBV14|few|NA
TGTGCCAGCAGCCAAGAAAGGACTTTATACAATGAGCAGTTCTTC
CASSQERTLYNEQFF
>TRBJ2-1|TRBV5-4|NA|NA
TGTGCCAGCAGCGGGTACGGCGGTTTGGGCGGGATAGGGGTCTACAATGAGCAGTTCTTC
CASSGYGGLGGIGVYNEQFF
>TRBJ1-4|TRBV2|once|TRBD1
TGTGCCAGCACCCGGGACAGCGTGACTAATGAAAAACTGTTTTTT
CASTRDSVTNEKLFF
>TRBJ1-4|TRBV28|NA|TRBD1
TGTGCCAGCAGTTTAAGTTCCGGGACAGGGTATGAAAAACTGTTTTTT
CASSLSSGTGYEKLFF
>TRBJ1-5|TRBV19|NA|NA
TGTGCCAGTAGTACCCAGGGAGGTGATCAGCCCCAGCATTTT
CASSTQGGDQPQHF
>TRBJ2-1|TRBV5-4|NA|TRBD2
TGTGCCAGCAGCTTGGTTAGTAGCGGGAGGGCAAATAATGAGCAGTTCTTC
CASSLVSSGRANNEQFF